The table lists the clone carrying this T cell receptor beta chain with a few counts. Its antigen is as yet unknown. Profiled with immunoSEQ multiplex PCR; TCRdb holds only in-frame clones, not every one. This sample has 950,000 to 1,300,000 clones, with about 70% found just once. This entry is derived from a study of shared clonotypes between healthy human individuals. Study-level information: Donors were a couple of women and a few men aged 18 to 49.

Study-wide points: Rarefaction exposed incomplete sorted-subset sequencing despite large depth. Generation probabilities of non-shared clonotypes were lower (relative to those shared by all four donors). Blood was the only sampled material, and tissue repertoires likely differ.

The CDR3 has 13 amino acids. Trimming took 3 bases from V and 4 from J; bases not matched to a gene: 3. Germline V CDR1 and CDR2: GTSNPN, SVGIG (reference sequence). The receptor comes from a man between 18 and 35 years old in good health. The chain uses TRBV30 and TRBJ1-5; 7 bases line up with TRBD1. The sequenced sample was memory CD4+ T cells sorted from blood. Subset specified: CD45RA-negative fraction. This CDR3 reads CAWRGQHNQPQHF. The CDR3, as DNA: TGTGCCTGGAGGGGACAGCATAATCAGCCCCAGCATTTT.